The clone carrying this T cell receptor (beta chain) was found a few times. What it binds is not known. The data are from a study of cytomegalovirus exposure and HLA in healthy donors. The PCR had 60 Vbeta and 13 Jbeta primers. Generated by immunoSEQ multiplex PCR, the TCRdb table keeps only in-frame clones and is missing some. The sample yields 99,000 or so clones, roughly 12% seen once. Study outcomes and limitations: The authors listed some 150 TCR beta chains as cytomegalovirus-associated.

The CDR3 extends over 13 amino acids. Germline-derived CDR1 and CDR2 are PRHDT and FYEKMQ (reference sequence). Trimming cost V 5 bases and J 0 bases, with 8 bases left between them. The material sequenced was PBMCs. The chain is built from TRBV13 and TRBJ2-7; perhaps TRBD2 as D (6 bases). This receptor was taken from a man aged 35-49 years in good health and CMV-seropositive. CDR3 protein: CASSDGSSYEQYF. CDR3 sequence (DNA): TGTGCCAGCAGCGACGGGAGCTCCTACGAGCAGTACTTC. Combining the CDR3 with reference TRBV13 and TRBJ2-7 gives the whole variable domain AAGVIQSPRHLIKEKRETATLKCYPIPRHDTVYWYQQGPGQDPQFLISFYEKMQSDKGSIPDRFSAQQFSDYHSELNMSSLELGDSALYFCASSDGSSYEQYFGPGTRLTVT.